The 7 T cell receptor beta chains given below trace back to one sample, sequenced in a study of technical replicates of blood from several donors. This table comes from immunoSEQ multiplex PCR, and its TCRdb copy is limited to in-frame clones, with some not included. The data contain tens of thousands of clones, 95% to 98% of them singletons. Input material: T cells isolated from PBMCs. These receptors were obtained from a human donor in good health.

The gene calls are TRBV5-4 and TRBJ1-1, with D possibly TRBD1 on 5 matching bases. The CDR3 length is 15 residues. V lost 7 bases and J lost 0, with 16 bases in between. CDR1 is SGHNT and CDR2 is YYREEE in the germline V gene (reference sequence). The DNA of the CDR3 is TGTGCCAGCTCTAACGGGGGGGAGGTGAACACTGAAGCTTTCTTT. The encoded protein is CASSNGGEVNTEAFF.

The chain is built from TRBV27 and TRBJ2-7; D may be TRBD2 (6 bases). Trimming took 10 bases from V and 3 from J, leaving 7 bases between them. This CDR3 is built from 10 residues. In germline, CDR1 is MNHEY, CDR2 SMNVEV (reference sequence). CDR3 sequence reads: CATGGYEQYF. DNA of the CDR3: TGTGCCACCGGGGGCTACGAGCAGTACTTC.

The V gene is TRBV27, the J gene TRBJ2-2; TRBD2 aligns across 11 bases. The CDR3 has 16 amino acids. CDR1 MNHEY and CDR2 SMNVEV come from the germline V gene (reference sequence). The ends lost 3 bases at V and 4 bases at J; junction bases unmatched: 4. The CDR3 sequence: CASSLLAGGSTGELFF. The CDR3 nucleotides read TGTGCCAGCAGTTTGCTAGCGGGAGGTTCCACCGGGGAGCTGTTTTTT.

The chain joins TRBV19 to TRBJ2-2, with TRBD1 as a possible D gene (6 bases). Trimming took 5 bases from V and 6 from J, leaving 16 bases between them. The CDR3 consists of 15 residues. Germline lookup yields CDR1 LNHDA and CDR2 SQIVND (reference sequence). CDR3 nucleotides: TGTGCCAGTAGTCCAAGCGAACCAGGGGCCGGGGAGCTGTTTTTT. Residues: CASSPSEPGAGELFF.

This chain uses TRBV9 with TRBJ2-7, with 7 bases matching TRBD2. Germline lookup yields CDR1 SGDLS and CDR2 YYNGEE. The CDR3 is 16 residues long. With 4 bases clipped from V and 2 bases from J, the junction kept 12 bases outside the gene matches. CDR3 nucleotide sequence: TGTGCCAGCAGCCCCCGTCAAGCGGCGGGAGCCTACGAGCAGTACTTC. It specifies CASSPRQAAGAYEQYF.

With respect to this clone: Other DNA sequences of this sample code for an identical CDR3. The rearrangement uses TRBV30 and TRBJ1-5; no definite D call. Trimming shortened V by 2 bases and J by 2 bases, and 4 bases separated the two germline ends. CDR1 GTSNPN and CDR2 SVGIG come from the germline V gene (reference sequence). The CDR3 length is 12 residues. The CDR3 here is CAWSPGNQPQHF. Here the CDR3 DNA reads TGTGCCTGGAGTCCCGGCAATCAGCCCCAGCATTTT.

This clone was detected a few times. V is TRBV29-1 and J is TRBJ1-4, with 11 bases lining up with TRBD1. Trimming at V came to 6 bases and at J to 8 bases, leaving 11 bases not matched to a gene. Germline lookup yields CDR1 SQVTM and CDR2 ANQGSEA. This CDR3 spans 15 amino acids. CDR3 sequence: CSVWTGGARKEKLFF. For the CDR3, the DNA is TGCAGCGTATGGACAGGGGGCGCGCGGAAGGAAAAACTGTTTTTT. Looking up the rest from reference TRBV29-1 and TRBJ1-4 gives the full variable domain: SAVISQKPSRDICQRGTSLTIQCQVDSQVTMMFWYRQQPGQSLTLIATANQGSEATYESGFVIDKFPISRPNLTFSTLTVSNMSPEDSSIYLCSVWTGGARKEKLFFGSGTQLSVL.